A selection of T cell receptor beta chains follows, all from one sample in a study of blood T cells in healthy people across ages. Via MiXCR, TCRdb re-called the 5' RACE reads, giving one row per CDR3 protein. The table has fewer than 1,000,000 distinct CDR3 sequences, roughly 46% seen once. Sequenced input: blood. The receptors shown here come from a man older than 75 in good health. Each CDR3 is given with its conserved first and last residue. The D gene is left open where the match is weak. Not all rows give a size; the values are once, few, many and, for expanded clones, a class.

clone_size | d_call | j_call | v_call | cdr3_aa | cdr3_nt
NA | NA | TRBJ1-3 | TRBV18 | CASSLPSSGNTIYF | TGTGCCAGCTCACTGCCGAGCTCTGGAAACACCATATATTTT
NA | NA | TRBJ2-2 | TRBV10-3 | CASSWGDLNTGELFF | TGTGCCAGCAGTTGGGGGGATTTGAACACCGGGGAGCTGTTTTTT
NA | TRBD1 | TRBJ1-2 | TRBV20-1 | CSASGQGPYGYTF | TGCAGTGCTAGTGGACAGGGACCATATGGCTACACCTTC
few | NA | TRBJ1-1 | TRBV4-1 | CASSQGLTGREAFF | TGCGCCAGCAGCCAAGGTTTAACAGGACGTGAAGCTTTCTTT
NA | NA | TRBJ2-1 | TRBV3-1 | CASSHPGTANNEQFF | TGTGCCAGCAGCCATCCCGGGACCGCAAACAATGAGCAGTTCTTC
NA | TRBD1 | TRBJ1-4 | TRBV3-1 | CASSSRDRGMFF | TGTGCCAGCAGCTCCCGGGACAGAGGAATGTTTTTT
once | TRBD1 | TRBJ2-1 | TRBV29-1 | CSTGQGKGEQFF | TGCAGCACGGGACAGGGGAAAGGTGAGCAGTTCTTC
NA | NA | TRBJ2-7 | TRBV20-1 | CSARGQGLPYEQYF | TGCAGTGCTAGAGGACAGGGACTACCCTACGAGCAGTACTTC
NA | NA | TRBJ1-2 | TRBV20-1 | CSASEPTASYGYTF | TGCAGTGCTAGTGAGCCGACGGCGAGCTATGGCTACACCTTC
NA | TRBD2 | TRBJ2-2 | TRBV7-2 | CASGLTGGAGELFF | TGTGCCAGCGGACTCACGGGAGGGGCCGGGGAGCTGTTTTTT
NA | NA | TRBJ2-2 | TRBV5-1 | CASSPGLTYTGELFF | TGCGCCAGCAGCCCAGGACTAACTTACACCGGGGAGCTGTTTTTT
few | NA | TRBJ2-5 | TRBV7-2 | CASSSRRSQGGLGTQYF | TGTGCCAGCAGCTCGAGGCGATCTCAGGGGGGACTAGGGACCCAGTACTTC
NA | NA | TRBJ2-1 | TRBV20-1 | CSATGSTANPHNEQFF | TGCAGTGCCACGGGAAGCACAGCAAACCCACACAATGAGCAGTTCTTC
NA | NA | TRBJ1-4 | TRBV6-5 | CASSYSGRGLATNEKLFF | TGTGCCAGCAGTTACTCGGGGAGGGGTCTTGCAACTAATGAAAAACTGTTTTTT
NA | NA | TRBJ2-7 | TRBV5-1 | CASSLAHQTDEQYF | TGCGCCAGCAGCTTGGCACACCAGACCGACGAGCAGTACTTC
NA | TRBD2 | TRBJ2-5 | TRBV6-2/TRBV6-3 | CASRAPGGVRNEQYF | TGTGCCAGCAGGGCCCCGGGGGGGGTAAGAAATGAGCAGTACTTC
many | TRBD1 | TRBJ2-5 | TRBV5-1 | CASSLVPGGQETQYF | TGCGCCAGCAGCTTGGTTCCAGGGGGACAAGAGACCCAGTACTTC
few | NA | TRBJ2-7 | TRBV9 | CASSPQGGSYEQYF | TGTGCCAGCAGCCCTCAAGGTGGGAGTTACGAGCAGTACTTC
many | NA | TRBJ2-2 | TRBV5-1 | CASSLSGYSGELFF | TGCGCCAGCAGCTTGTCAGGGTATTCCGGGGAGCTGTTTTTT
few | TRBD2 | TRBJ2-3 | TRBV3-1 | CASSANSGLGTDTQYF | TGTGCCAGCAGCGCGAATAGCGGACTAGGGACAGATACGCAGTATTTT
few | NA | TRBJ2-7 | TRBV29-1 | CSVARARTYEQYF | TGCAGCGTTGCTAGGGCCAGAACATACGAGCAGTACTTC
NA | TRBD2 | TRBJ2-1 | TRBV5-1 | CASSPLTSGSREQFF | TGCGCCAGCAGCCCCCTGACTAGCGGGAGTCGTGAGCAGTTCTTC
NA | NA | TRBJ2-3 | TRBV6-6 | CASSYSRVAEGRDTQYF | TGTGCCAGCAGTTACTCGAGGGTAGCGGAGGGGCGAGATACGCAGTATTTT
NA | TRBD2 | TRBJ2-7 | TRBV7-2 | CATRPGLTFHEQYF | TGTGCCACCCGCCCGGGACTAACTTTCCACGAGCAGTACTTC
NA | NA | TRBJ2-1 | TRBV9 | CASSVNKGEQFF | TGTGCCAGCAGCGTGAATAAGGGTGAGCAGTTCTTC
NA | NA | TRBJ1-5 | TRBV6-1 | CASSEFDPKNQPQHF | TGTGCCAGCAGTGAATTTGATCCGAAAAATCAGCCCCAGCATTTT
NA | NA | TRBJ2-3 | TRBV5-1 | CASSPQTSLSTDTQYF | TGCGCCAGCAGCCCCCAAACTAGCCTGAGCACAGATACGCAGTATTTT
few | TRBD2 | TRBJ2-3 | TRBV29-1 | CSVTREGLTQYF | TGCAGCGTTACACGGGAGGGTCTGACGCAGTATTTT
NA | NA | TRBJ2-5 | TRBV4-2 | CTSSQAADQGKTQYF | TGTACCAGCAGCCAAGCTGCGGATCAGGGGAAGACCCAGTACTTC
NA | NA | TRBJ1-2 | TRBV7-2 | CASSNGGQSRCGYTF | TGTGCCAGCAGCAATGGCGGACAGTCACGCTGTGGCTACACCTTC
few | NA | TRBJ2-7 | TRBV5-1 | CASSLAGEPASYEQYF | TGCGCCAGCAGCTTGGCCGGAGAGCCTGCTTCCTACGAGCAGTACTTC
many | TRBD1 | TRBJ2-5 | TRBV5-1 | CASSTRADRGFETQYF | TGCGCCAGCAGCACCCGTGCGGACAGGGGTTTTGAGACCCAGTACTTC
NA | NA | TRBJ2-5 | TRBV12-3/TRBV12-4 | CASRTEDLEGTQYF | TGTGCCAGCAGAACCGAAGACCTGGAGGGGACCCAGTACTTC
NA | TRBD1 | TRBJ1-5 | TRBV20-1 | CSARRQGGFDQPQHF | TGCAGCGCTAGAAGACAGGGTGGATTTGATCAGCCCCAGCATTTT
many | NA | TRBJ2-7 | TRBV12-3/TRBV12-4 | CASSRTLTGPQYF | TGTGCCAGCTCGCGAACACTGACAGGTCCGCAGTACTTC
few | TRBD1 | TRBJ2-5 | TRBV28 | CASSPPTGTGYIQYF | TGTGCCAGCAGTCCCCCAACCGGGACAGGATATATTCAGTACTTC
NA | NA | TRBJ2-1 | TRBV27 | CASSLIPDRNNEQFF | TGTGCCAGCAGTTTAATTCCGGACAGAAACAATGAGCAGTTCTTC
NA | TRBD2 | TRBJ2-5 | TRBV25-1 | CASSTAGVAETQYF | TGTGCCAGCAGTACAGCGGGAGTTGCAGAGACCCAGTACTTC
few | TRBD2 | TRBJ2-1 | TRBV20-1 | CSRLASGPYNEQFF | TGCTCCCGCTTGGCTAGCGGGCCCTACAATGAGCAGTTCTTC
many | NA | TRBJ2-4 | TRBV20-1 | CSASPQGGQNIQYF | TGCAGTGCTAGTCCCCAGGGGGGACAAAACATTCAGTACTTC
NA | NA | TRBJ2-7 | TRBV7-2 | CASSLRGSAYNEQYF | TGTGCCAGCAGTTTGAGAGGGAGCGCCTACAATGAGCAGTACTTC
NA | NA | TRBJ2-2 | TRBV29-1 | CSVGDKGELFF | TGCAGCGTGGGGGATAAGGGGGAGCTGTTTTTT
NA | TRBD1 | TRBJ2-7 | TRBV20-1 | CSAIRTGALLYEQYF | TGCAGTGCTATTAGGACAGGGGCACTTCTCTACGAGCAGTACTTC
NA | NA | TRBJ1-2 | TRBV4-1 | CASSQERQAIDGYTF | TGCGCCAGCAGCCAGGAACGACAGGCCATTGATGGCTACACCTTC
many | TRBD2 | TRBJ2-5 | TRBV20-1 | CSGLLAENQETQYF | TGCAGTGGACTACTAGCGGAAAACCAAGAGACCCAGTACTTC
NA | NA | TRBJ2-1 | TRBV27 | CASSLSFFRTQAQFF | TGTGCCAGCAGTTTATCGTTTTTCCGGACACAGGCGCAGTTCTTC
NA | NA | TRBJ2-7 | TRBV20-1 | CSARGGRTGTYEQYF | TGCAGTGCTAGGGGGGGGCGGACAGGGACCTACGAGCAGTACTTC
NA | NA | TRBJ2-4 | TRBV5-1 | CASSPPSAAGKNIQYF | TGCGCCAGCAGCCCCCCCTCCGCGGCAGGGAAAAACATTCAGTACTTC
many | NA | TRBJ2-1 | TRBV4-1 | CASSQGYYYNEQFF | TGCGCCAGCAGCCAAGGATACTACTACAATGAGCAGTTCTTC
NA | NA | TRBJ2-5 | TRBV6-1 | CASSEGEKQYF | TGTGCCAGCAGTGAAGGGGAGAAGCAGTACTTC
many | NA | TRBJ2-5 | TRBV7-2 | CASSSRGPETQYF | TGTGCCAGCAGCTCCCGGGGGCCGGAGACCCAGTACTTC
NA | NA | TRBJ2-2 | TRBV7-6 | CASSTFAGYSDTGELFF | TGTGCCAGCAGCACTTTCGCAGGGTATTCGGACACCGGGGAGCTGTTTTTT
few | NA | TRBJ1-1 | TRBV29-1 | CSVELRAGGEAFF | TGCAGCGTTGAATTGCGGGCGGGAGGTGAAGCTTTCTTT
NA | NA | TRBJ1-1 | TRBV12-3/TRBV12-4 | CASSPRRGVLTEAFF | TGTGCCAGCAGCCCCAGGAGGGGGGTTCTGACTGAAGCTTTCTTT
few | TRBD1 | TRBJ2-5 | TRBV9 | CASSVTPTQGMETQYF | TGTGCCAGCAGCGTAACCCCCACACAGGGGATGGAGACCCAGTACTTC